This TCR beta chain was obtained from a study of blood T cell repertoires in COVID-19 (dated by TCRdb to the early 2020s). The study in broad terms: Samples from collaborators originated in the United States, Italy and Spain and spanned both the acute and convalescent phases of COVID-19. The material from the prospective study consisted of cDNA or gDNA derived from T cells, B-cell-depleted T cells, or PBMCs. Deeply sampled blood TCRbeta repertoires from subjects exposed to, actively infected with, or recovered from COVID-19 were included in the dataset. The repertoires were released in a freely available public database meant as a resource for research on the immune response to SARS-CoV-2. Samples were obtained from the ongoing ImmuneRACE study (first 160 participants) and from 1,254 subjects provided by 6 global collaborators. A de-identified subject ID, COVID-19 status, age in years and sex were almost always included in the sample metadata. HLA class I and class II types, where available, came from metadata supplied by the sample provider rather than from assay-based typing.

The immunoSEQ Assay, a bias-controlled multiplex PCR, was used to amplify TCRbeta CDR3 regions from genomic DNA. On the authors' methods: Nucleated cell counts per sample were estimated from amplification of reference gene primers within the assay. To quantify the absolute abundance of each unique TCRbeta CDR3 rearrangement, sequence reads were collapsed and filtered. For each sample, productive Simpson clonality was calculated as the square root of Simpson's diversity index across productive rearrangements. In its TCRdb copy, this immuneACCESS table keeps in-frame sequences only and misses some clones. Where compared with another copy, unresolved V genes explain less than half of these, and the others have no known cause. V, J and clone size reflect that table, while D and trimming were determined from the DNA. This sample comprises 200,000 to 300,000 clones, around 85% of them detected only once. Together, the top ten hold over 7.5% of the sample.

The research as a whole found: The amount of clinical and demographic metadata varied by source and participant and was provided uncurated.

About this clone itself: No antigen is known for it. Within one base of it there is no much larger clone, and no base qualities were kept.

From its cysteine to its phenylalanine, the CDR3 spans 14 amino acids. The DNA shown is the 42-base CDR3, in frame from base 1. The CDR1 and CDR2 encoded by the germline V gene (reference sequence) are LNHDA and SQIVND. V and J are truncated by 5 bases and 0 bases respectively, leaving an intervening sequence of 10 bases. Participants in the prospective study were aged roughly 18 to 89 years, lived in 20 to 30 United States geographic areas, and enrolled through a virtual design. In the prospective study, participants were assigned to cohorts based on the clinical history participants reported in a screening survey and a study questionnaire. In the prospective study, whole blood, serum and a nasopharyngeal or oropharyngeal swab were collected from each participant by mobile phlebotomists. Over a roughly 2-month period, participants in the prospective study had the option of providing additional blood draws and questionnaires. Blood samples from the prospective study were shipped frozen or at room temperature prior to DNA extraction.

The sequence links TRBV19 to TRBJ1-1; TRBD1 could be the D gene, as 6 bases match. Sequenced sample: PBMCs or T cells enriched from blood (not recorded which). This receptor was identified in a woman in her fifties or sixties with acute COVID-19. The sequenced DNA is TGTGCCAGTAGTCCCACAGGGCTGAACACTGAAGCTTTCTTT. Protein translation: CASSPTGLNTEAFF.